Below, 27 T cell receptor beta chains from the same sample are listed, as sequenced in a study of control samples from healthy donors and cancer patients. Assay used: immunoSEQ multiplex PCR; TCRdb lists only in-frame clones, some missing. Here the sample spans about 130,000 clones, about nine tenths being singletons. Sequenced: blood. These receptors originate from a man younger than 35 in good health.

Points on this clone: At one of its ends the junction is not consistent with the germline gene, which may arise from a read error. This chain links TRBV5-1 with TRBJ2-2; maybe TRBD2 (6 bases). This CDR3 comprises 15 residues. Germline CDR1 is SGHRS and CDR2 is YFSETQ. CDR3 amino acids: CASSLYDSNTGGLFF. Here the CDR3 DNA reads TGCGCCAGCAGCTTGTATGACTCGAACACCGGGGGGCTGTTTTTT. The full variable domain, in which reference TRBV5-1 and TRBJ2-2 provide the parts outside the CDR3, is KAGVTQTPRYLIKTRGQQVTLSCSPISGHRSVSWYQQTPGQGLQFLFEYFSETQRNKGNFPGRFSGRQFSNSRSEMNVSTLELGDSALYLCASSLYDSNTGGLFFGEGSRLTVL.

This chain uses TRBV18 with TRBJ1-4; D is uncertain. V was cut by 3 bases and J by 4 bases, with 12 bases left in between. The CDR3 has 15 amino acids. The germline V gene encodes CDR1 KGHSH and CDR2 LQKENI. The DNA of the CDR3 is TGTGCCAGCTCACCTAGCAGCGCCCTTAATGAAAAACTGTTTTTT. This gives the protein CASSPSSALNEKLFF.

Only a few counts were recorded for this clone. The gene calls are TRBV6-1 and TRBJ1-1, with D unresolved. Trimming shortened V by 3 bases and J by 3 bases, and 8 bases separated the two germline ends. The CDR3 consists of 13 residues. Germline CDR1 reads MNHNS; CDR2 reads SASEGT. CDR3 nucleotides: TGTGCCAGCAGTGATACAGAATACACTGAAGCTTTCTTT. Protein: CASSDTEYTEAFF.

V and J are TRBV4-1 and TRBJ2-3; 8 bases are a match to TRBD1. Germline V lookup: CDR1 MGHRA, CDR2 YSYEKL. V lost 0 bases to trimming and J lost 2 bases; unmatched junction nucleotides: 7. The CDR3 contains 17 residues. Here the CDR3 DNA reads TGCGCCAGCAGCCAAGATACGGGCAGGGGGCTCACAGATACGCAGTATTTT. Translation: CASSQDTGRGLTDTQYF.

The chain employs TRBV5-6 and TRBJ1-1, with D possibly matching TRBD1 (5 bases). Germline-derived CDR1 and CDR2 are SGHDT and YYEEEE. Trimming took 4 bases from V and 8 from J, leaving 18 bases between them. The CDR3 spans 14 residues. The CDR3 is CASSPDAGGTEAFF. For the CDR3, the DNA is TGTGCCAGCAGCCCGGACGCTGGGGGTACGGAAGCTTTCTTT.

J is TRBJ1-2 and V is TRBV28; a weak D match, TRBD1 (6 bases). V lost 4 bases and J 4 bases, leaving 19 bases between the germline ends. From germline, CDR1 is MDHEN and CDR2 SYDVKM. The CDR3 contains 16 residues. CDR3: CASSSNPGQSGYGYTF. The DNA of the CDR3 is TGTGCCAGCAGTTCAAACCCAGGACAGAGTGGCTATGGCTACACCTTC.

CDR3 residues: CASRGDTGGNTGELFF. The DNA of the CDR3 is TGTGCCAGCCGGGGTGACACTGGGGGGAACACCGGGGAGCTGTTTTTT. V gene TRBV10-3 combines with J gene TRBJ2-2, with D perhaps TRBD1 or TRBD2 (5 bases each). CDR3 length: 16 amino acids. Deletions cut 10 bases from V and 1 base from J, with 19 bases between. Per germline, CDR1 ENHRY and CDR2 SYGVKD.

With respect to this clone: Germline is not matched at one junction end, which may reflect a read error. This sequence joins TRBV4-1 and TRBJ1-2, with D hard to call. The germline V gene has CDR1 MGHRA and CDR2 YSYEKL. The CDR3 contains 13 residues. CDR3 coding DNA: TGCGCCAGCAGCCCCCAAAGGGTGAGGGCAACAGACTTC. Its protein is CASSPQRVRATDF.

This chain connects TRBV12-5 to TRBJ2-5; tentative D call: TRBD2 (6 bases). The CDR3 runs 15 residues. Looked up from germline, CDR1 is LGHNT and CDR2 is FRNRAP. Trimming removed 7 bases at V and 4 bases at J, with 19 bases between. CDR3 nucleotides: TGTGCTAGTGTTCTTGGGAGGAACGGTCCAGAGACCCAGTACTTC. Protein sequence: CASVLGRNGPETQYF.

J is TRBJ2-7 and V is TRBV11-3, with D possibly matching TRBD2 (6 bases). Trimming shortened V by 5 bases and J by 0 bases, and 11 bases separated the two germline ends. There are 14 residues in the CDR3. Germline CDR1 is SGHNT and CDR2 is YENEEA. The DNA of the CDR3 is TGTGCCAGCAGCCGTGCGGGAAGCTCCTACGAGCAGTACTTC. Translated: CASSRAGSSYEQYF.

The chain couples TRBV7-3 to TRBJ2-1; D remains ambiguous. Deletions cut 5 bases from V and 0 bases from J, with 5 bases between. There are 13 residues in the CDR3. The germline V gene encodes CDR1 SGHTA and CDR2 FQGTGA. CDR3: CASSPGSYNEQFF. CDR3 nucleotides: TGTGCCAGCAGCCCAGGCTCCTACAATGAGCAGTTCTTC.

The rearrangement links TRBV19 to TRBJ1-5; D is perhaps TRBD1 (6 bases). The length of the CDR3 is 15 residues. Trimming stripped 5 bases from V and 8 bases from J, with 19 bases between. Germline lookup yields CDR1 LNHDA and CDR2 SQIVND (reference sequence). As DNA, the CDR3 is TGTGCCAGTAGTTCCCAGGGGTTCCCTAATGAGCCCCAGCATTTT. Encoded protein: CASSSQGFPNEPQHF.

V gene TRBV7-9 combines with J gene TRBJ2-5; a possible D gene is TRBD1 (6 bases). The CDR3 totals 14 residues. V was shortened by 2 bases and J by 2 bases, with 9 bases between the two germline ends. Germline V CDR1 and CDR2: SEHNR, FQNEAQ (reference sequence). The CDR3 nucleotides are TGTGCCAGCAGCTTATACAGGGCTCAAGAGACCCAGTACTTC. Protein: CASSLYRAQETQYF.

This clone was picked up a small number of times. V usage is TRBV10-1 and J usage is TRBJ1-2; 10 bases map to TRBD1. Germline assignment: CDR1 WNHNN and CDR2 SYGVQD (reference sequence). J gave up 6 bases and V 7 bases, and 14 bases lay outside the gene matches. The CDR3 extends over 16 amino acids. In nucleotides, the CDR3 is TGCGCCAGCACCGGGGACAGGGGCCTCTCCAACGATGGCTACACCTTC. It codes for CASTGDRGLSNDGYTF.

The chain joins TRBV7-2 to TRBJ2-7, with unresolved D. V was trimmed by 4 bases and J by 2 bases, leaving 3 bases between them. The CDR3 consists of 11 residues. Per the germline V gene, CDR1 is SGHTA and CDR2 is FQGNSA. The CDR3 protein is CASSSTYEQYF. In nucleotides, the CDR3 is TGTGCCAGCAGCTCTACCTACGAGCAGTACTTC.

The gene calls are TRBV5-4 and TRBJ2-1; no definite D call. V shed 0 bases and J shed 0 bases, with 16 bases lying between them. The length of the CDR3 is 18 residues. Germline V lookup: CDR1 SGHNT, CDR2 YYREEE (reference sequence). The CDR3 region is CASSLAPRRTSSYNEQFF. In nucleotides, the CDR3 is TGTGCCAGCAGCTTGGCTCCTCGGCGGACGAGCTCCTACAATGAGCAGTTCTTC.

The J gene is TRBJ1-1, the V gene TRBV5-6; no definite D call. Trimming removed 1 base at V and 7 bases at J, with 11 bases between. Germline lookup yields CDR1 SGHDT and CDR2 YYEEEE. There are 13 residues in the CDR3. CDR3 nucleotide sequence: TGTGCCAGCAGCTTGATTTTGGCAGGTGAAGCTTTCTTT. As protein: CASSLILAGEAFF. The whole variable domain, remainder taken from reference TRBV5-6 and TRBJ1-1, is DAGVTQSPTHLIKTRGQQVTLRCSPKSGHDTVSWYQQALGQGPQFIFQYYEEEERQRGNFPDRFSGHQFPNYSSELNVNALLLGDSALYLCASSLILAGEAFFGQGTRLTVV.

The chain joins TRBV25-1 to TRBJ2-5; 9 bases map to TRBD1. This CDR3 is built from 13 residues. The germline CDR1 and CDR2 sequences are MGHDK and SYGVNS. Unmatched junction bases numbered 3, after V lost 3 bases and J lost 7 bases. The chain's CDR3 is CASSDPTGGTQYF. CDR3 sequence (DNA): TGTGCCAGCAGTGACCCGACAGGGGGGACCCAGTACTTC.

The chain is built from TRBV3-1 (or the pseudogene TRBV3-2) and TRBJ2-2; 9 nucleotides agree with TRBD1. The trim removed 4 bases at V and 1 base at J, leaving 1 base unmatched. The length of the CDR3 is 15 residues. Per the germline V gene, CDR1 is LGHDT and CDR2 is YNNKEL (reference sequence). The CDR3 loop is CASSPGQGNTGELFF. The CDR3 DNA reads as TGTGCCAGCAGCCCGGGACAGGGGAACACCGGGGAGCTGTTTTTT.

The chain uses TRBV2 and TRBJ1-6; D is unresolved. The CDR3 runs 13 residues. Germline assignment: CDR1 SNHLY and CDR2 FYNNEI. V lost 10 bases and J 0 bases, leaving 7 bases between the germline ends. The DNA for the CDR3 is TGTGCCACGAAAAGCTCCTATAATTCACCCCTCCACTTT. Its translation: CATKSSYNSPLHF.

The chain combines TRBV7-6 with TRBJ1-5; D gene unclear. The germline V gene encodes CDR1 SGHVS and CDR2 FNYEAQ. CDR3 length: 15 residues. The ends were cut back, 1 base at V and 3 bases at J, with 10 bases in the middle. CDR3 sequence: CASSLGHYYNQPQHF. In DNA, the CDR3 is TGTGCCAGCAGCTTAGGCCACTACTACAATCAGCCCCAGCATTTT.

The genes are TRBV9 and TRBJ1-5, with D perhaps TRBD1 (5 bases). V lost 3 bases and J lost 0, with 10 bases in between. There are 15 residues in the CDR3. CDR1 and CDR2 (germline): SGDLS, YYNGEE. CDR3 sequence: CASSAGLNSNQPQHF. The CDR3 DNA is TGTGCCAGCAGCGCGGGACTCAATAGCAATCAGCCCCAGCATTTT. Filled out from reference TRBV9 and TRBJ1-5, the complete variable domain reads DSGVTQTPKHLITATGQRVTLRCSPRSGDLSVYWYQQSLDQGLQFLIQYYNGEERAKGNILERFSAQQFPDLHSELNLSSLELGDSALYFCASSAGLNSNQPQHFGDGTRLSIL.

The chain employs TRBV5-1 and TRBJ1-1; no definite D call. With 3 bases removed from V and 0 bases from J, the gap between germline ends came to 12 bases. Germline CDR1 SGHRS, CDR2 YFSETQ. The CDR3 totals 15 residues. The CDR3 DNA follows: TGCGCCAGCAGCTCCCTTGCGAATATGAACACTGAAGCTTTCTTT. Translating gives CASSSLANMNTEAFF.

The chain has TRBV5-1 and TRBJ2-5; D is uncertain. The germline CDR1 and CDR2 sequences are SGHRS and YFSETQ. Trimming cost V 0 bases and J 5 bases, with 11 bases left between them. There are 14 residues in the CDR3. The CDR3 coding sequence is TGCGCCAGCAGCTTGGAAGGGCCCAATGAGACCCAGTACTTC. Translated, it gives CASSLEGPNETQYF.

The V and J genes are TRBV11-2 and TRBJ2-5, with D tentatively TRBD1 or TRBD2 (6 bases each). The CDR3 runs 13 residues. From germline, CDR1 is SGHAT and CDR2 FQNNGV. Trimming shortened V by 2 bases and J by 4 bases, and 8 bases separated the two germline ends. This CDR3 reads CASSLWGAETQYF. The DNA for the CDR3 is TGTGCCAGCAGCTTATGGGGGGCAGAGACCCAGTACTTC.

The rearrangement links TRBV5-1 to TRBJ1-4; D is ambiguous. Trimming removed 7 bases at V and 4 bases at J, with 17 bases between. From germline, CDR1 is SGHRS and CDR2 YFSETQ. The CDR3 sequence is 15 residues long. In DNA form, the CDR3 reads TGCGCCAGCGCCAGCTCAGGACGGAGTAATGAAAAACTGTTTTTT. It encodes CASASSGRSNEKLFF. Full variable domain (rest looked up from reference TRBV5-1 and TRBJ1-4): KAGVTQTPRYLIKTRGQQVTLSCSPISGHRSVSWYQQTPGQGLQFLFEYFSETQRNKGNFPGRFSGRQFSNSRSEMNVSTLELGDSALYLCASASSGRSNEKLFFGSGTQLSVL.

This chain connects TRBV30 to TRBJ2-3, with a possible D match to TRBD2 (6 bases). Trimming shortened V by 0 bases and J by 4 bases, and 11 bases separated the two germline ends. The CDR3 extends over 14 amino acids. Per the germline V gene, CDR1 is GTSNPN and CDR2 is SVGIG (reference sequence). The CDR3 sequence: CAWSVGWEADTQYF. CDR3 nucleotide sequence: TGTGCCTGGAGTGTTGGATGGGAGGCAGATACGCAGTATTTT. Filled out from reference TRBV30 and TRBJ2-3, the complete variable domain reads SQTIHQWPATLVQPVGSPLSLECTVEGTSNPNLYWYRQAAGRGLQLLFYSVGIGQISSEVPQNLSASRPQDRQFILSSKKLLLSDSGFYLCAWSVGWEADTQYFGPGTRLTVL.